The 14 T cell receptor beta chains in this list originate from one sample, sequenced in a study of monozygotic twins with inflammatory bowel disease (dated by TCRdb to between 2018 and 2021). Receptors were amplified or captured by 5' RACE. The instrument was an Illumina HiSeq 2500. After the reads were reprocessed by TCRdb, one entry was made per CDR3 protein sequence, with no DNA. This sample's table lists approximately 340,000 distinct CDR3 sequences. The ten top clones hold 2% to 2.5% of the sample. Input material: blood. The receptors come from a human donor with ulcerative colitis or Crohn's disease, or a healthy co-twin of an affected twin (not recorded which).

The V call is TRBV11-2, the J call TRBJ2-1; TCRdb calls TRBD1, which cannot be checked without DNA. The CDR3 contains 16 residues. Germline assignment: CDR1 SGHAT and CDR2 FQNNGV. CDR3 sequence: CASSLVPGGSYNEQFF.

The V and J genes are TRBV5-6 and TRBJ2-1. The CDR3 totals 12 residues. Per germline, CDR1 SGHDT and CDR2 YYEEEE. The CDR3 region is CASSLVSNEQFF.

The V call is TRBV5-1, the J call TRBJ2-7; the D call of TRBD2 rests on TCRdb alone, since no DNA is present to check it. CDR3 size: 15 residues. Per the germline V gene, CDR1 is SGHRS and CDR2 is YFSETQ. The CDR3 reads CASSFGTSGSYEQYF.

The chain has TRBV28 and TRBJ1-5. Germline CDR1 reads MDHEN; CDR2 reads SYDVKM. This CDR3 is 15 amino acids long. CDR3: CASSPPQEGREPQHF.

The V gene is TRBV5-1, the J gene TRBJ2-1; the D gene TCRdb calls, TRBD1, cannot be checked with no DNA. This CDR3 region has 20 residues. In germline, CDR1 is SGHRS, CDR2 YFSETQ. CDR3 loop: CASSLRSLESRQAVGAEQFF.

The chain couples TRBV7-2 to TRBJ2-7; the D gene TCRdb calls, TRBD2, cannot be checked with no DNA. The CDR3 has 16 amino acids. Germline V gene data show CDR1 as SGHTA and CDR2 as FQGNSA. CDR3 protein: CASSSEHSGRLNEQYF.

The chain carries TRBV27 and TRBJ2-7; the D gene TCRdb calls, TRBD1, cannot be checked with no DNA. CDR1 and CDR2 from the germline V gene are MNHEY and SMNVEV (reference sequence). The CDR3 length is 15 residues. CDR3: CASSPRTGGSYEQYF.

The chain links TRBV18 to TRBJ1-5. The CDR3 is made up of 15 amino acids. Germline-derived CDR1 and CDR2 are KGHSH and LQKENI. The CDR3 sequence: CASSPGGISNQPQHF. Full variable domain (outside the CDR3, taken from reference TRBV18 and TRBJ1-5): NAGVMQNPRHLVRRRGQEARLRCSPMKGHSHVYWYRQLPEEGLKFMVYLQKENIIDESGMPKERFSAEFPKEGPSILRIQQVVRGDSAAYFCASSPGGISNQPQHFGDGTRLSIL.

The chain combines TRBV12-3 or TRBV12-4 with TRBJ2-5. There are 12 residues in the CDR3. The CDR3 sequence is CASSFLGETQYF.

This chain joins TRBV4-1 and TRBJ2-2; TCRdb selects TRBD1, and the lack of DNA leaves this call unchecked. CDR1 is MGHRA and CDR2 is YSYEKL in the germline V gene. The CDR3 extends over 17 amino acids. This chain's CDR3 is CASSQGRGGSNTGELFF.

V gene TRBV11-2 combines with J gene TRBJ1-2; checking the TCRdb D call of TRBD1 is not possible without DNA. Germline assignment: CDR1 SGHAT and CDR2 FQNNGV. CDR3 length: 17 amino acids. The CDR3 protein is CASSLFHRGDFNYGYTF. Combining the CDR3 with reference TRBV11-2 and TRBJ1-2 gives the whole variable domain EAGVAQSPRYKIIEKRQSVAFWCNPISGHATLYWYQQILGQGPKLLIQFQNNGVVDDSQLPKDRFSAERLKGVDSTLKIQPAKLEDSAVYLCASSLFHRGDFNYGYTFGSGTRLTVV.

The genes are TRBV5-1 and TRBJ1-1; TCRdb returns TRBD1, unconfirmable since there is no DNA. Germline-derived CDR1 and CDR2 are SGHRS and YFSETQ. CDR3 length equals 12 residues. The chain's CDR3 is CASSSPSRETFF. Supplemented by reference TRBV5-1 and TRBJ1-1, the full variable domain reads KAGVTQTPRYLIKTRGQQVTLSCSPISGHRSVSWYQQTPGQGLQFLFEYFSETQRNKGNFPGRFSGRQFSNSRSEMNVSTLELGDSALYLCASSSPSRETFFGQGTRLTVV.

The rearrangement uses TRBV4-3 and TRBJ2-1; the D gene TCRdb calls, TRBD2, cannot be checked with no DNA. Germline CDR1 is LGHNA and CDR2 is YSLEER. The CDR3 spans 17 residues. CDR3: CASSQDRAGEGYNEQFF.

The chain links TRBV7-2 to TRBJ2-3; TCRdb returns TRBD2, unconfirmable since there is no DNA. The CDR3 has 15 residues. Germline V gene lookup returns CDR1 SGHTA and CDR2 FQGNSA. CDR3 residues: CASSLLRGARDTQYF.